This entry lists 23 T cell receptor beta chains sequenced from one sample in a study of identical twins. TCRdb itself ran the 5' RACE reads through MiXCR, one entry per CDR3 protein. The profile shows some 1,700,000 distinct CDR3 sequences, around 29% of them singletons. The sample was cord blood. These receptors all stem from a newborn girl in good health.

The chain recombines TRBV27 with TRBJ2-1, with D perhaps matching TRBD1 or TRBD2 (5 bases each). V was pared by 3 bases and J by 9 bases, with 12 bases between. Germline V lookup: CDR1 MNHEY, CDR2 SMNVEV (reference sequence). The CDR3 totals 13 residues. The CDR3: CASSFLLGGEQFF. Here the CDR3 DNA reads TGTGCCAGCAGTTTTTTGCTTGGGGGTGAGCAGTTCTTC.

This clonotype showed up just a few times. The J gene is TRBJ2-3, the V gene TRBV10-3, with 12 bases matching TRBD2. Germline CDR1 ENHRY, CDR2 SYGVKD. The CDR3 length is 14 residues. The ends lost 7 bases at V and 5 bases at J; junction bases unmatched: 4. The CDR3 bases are TGTGCCATCAAGAGACTAGCGGGGGAAGATACGCAGTATTTT. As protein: CAIKRLAGEDTQYF.

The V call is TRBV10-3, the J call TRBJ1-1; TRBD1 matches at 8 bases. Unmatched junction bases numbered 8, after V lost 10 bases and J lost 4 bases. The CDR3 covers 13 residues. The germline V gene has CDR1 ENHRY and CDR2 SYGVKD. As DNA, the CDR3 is TGTGCCACCTCCTGGACAGGGAGCACTGAAGCTTTCTTT. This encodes CATSWTGSTEAFF.

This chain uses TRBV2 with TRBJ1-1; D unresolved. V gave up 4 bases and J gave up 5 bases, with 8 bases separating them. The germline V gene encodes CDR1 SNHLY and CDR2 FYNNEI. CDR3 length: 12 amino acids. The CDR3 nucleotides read TGTGCCAGCAGTGGGGAAGGGACTGAAGCTTTCTTT. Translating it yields CASSGEGTEAFF.

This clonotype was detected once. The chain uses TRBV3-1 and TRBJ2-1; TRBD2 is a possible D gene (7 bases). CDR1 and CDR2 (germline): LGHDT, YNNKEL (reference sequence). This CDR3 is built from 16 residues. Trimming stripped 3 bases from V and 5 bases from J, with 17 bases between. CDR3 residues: CASSHRFRGGDNEQFF. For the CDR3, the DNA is TGTGCCAGCAGCCATCGTTTTAGGGGGGGAGACAATGAGCAGTTCTTC.

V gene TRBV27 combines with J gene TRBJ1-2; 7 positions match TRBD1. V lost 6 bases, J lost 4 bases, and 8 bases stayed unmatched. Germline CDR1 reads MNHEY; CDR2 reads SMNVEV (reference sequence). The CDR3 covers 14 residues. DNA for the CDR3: TGTGCCAGCAGAACAATCGCAGGGGGCTATGGCTACACCTTC. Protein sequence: CASRTIAGGYGYTF.

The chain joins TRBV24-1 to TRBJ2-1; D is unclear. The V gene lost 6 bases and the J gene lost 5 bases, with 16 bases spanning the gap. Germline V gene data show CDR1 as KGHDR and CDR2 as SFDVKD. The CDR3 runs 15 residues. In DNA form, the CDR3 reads TGTGCCACCAGTAAGGGCCAGTGGGAAAACAATGAGCAGTTCTTC. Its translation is CATSKGQWENNEQFF.

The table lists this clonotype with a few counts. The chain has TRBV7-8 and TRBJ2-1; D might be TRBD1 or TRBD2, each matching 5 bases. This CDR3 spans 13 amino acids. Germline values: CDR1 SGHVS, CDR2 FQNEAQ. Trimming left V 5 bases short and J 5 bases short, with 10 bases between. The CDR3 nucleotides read TGTGCCAGCAGCCCCGAGGGGAACAATGAGCAGTTCTTC. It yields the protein CASSPEGNNEQFF.

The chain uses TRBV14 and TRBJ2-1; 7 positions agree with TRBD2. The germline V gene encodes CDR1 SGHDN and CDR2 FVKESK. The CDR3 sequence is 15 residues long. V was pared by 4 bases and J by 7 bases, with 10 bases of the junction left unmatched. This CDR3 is CASSLPGLTFNEQFF. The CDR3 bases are TGTGCCAGCAGCCTCCCGGGACTAACTTTTAATGAGCAGTTCTTC.

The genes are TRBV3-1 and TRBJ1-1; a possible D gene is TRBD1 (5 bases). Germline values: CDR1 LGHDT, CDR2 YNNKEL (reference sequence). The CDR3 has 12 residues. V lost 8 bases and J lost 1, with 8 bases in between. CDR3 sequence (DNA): TGTGCCAGCTTTGGGGGGAACACTGAAGCTTTCTTT. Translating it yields CASFGGNTEAFF.

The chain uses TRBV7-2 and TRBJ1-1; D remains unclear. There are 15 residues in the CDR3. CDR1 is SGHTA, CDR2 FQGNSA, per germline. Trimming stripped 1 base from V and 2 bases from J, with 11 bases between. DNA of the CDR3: TGTGCCAGCAGCTTAGTTGGGCTCATCAACACTGAAGCTTTCTTT. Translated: CASSLVGLINTEAFF.

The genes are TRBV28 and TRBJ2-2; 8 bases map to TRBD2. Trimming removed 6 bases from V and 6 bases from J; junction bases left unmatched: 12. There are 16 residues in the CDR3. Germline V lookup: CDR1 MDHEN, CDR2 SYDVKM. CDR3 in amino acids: CASSSWTSFVSGELFF. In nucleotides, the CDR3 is TGTGCCAGCAGCTCGTGGACTAGCTTTGTCTCCGGGGAGCTGTTTTTT.

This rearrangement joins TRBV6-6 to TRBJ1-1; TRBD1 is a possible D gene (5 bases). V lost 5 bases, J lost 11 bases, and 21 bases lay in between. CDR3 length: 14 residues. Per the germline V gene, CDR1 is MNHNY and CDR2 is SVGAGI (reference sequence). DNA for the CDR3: TGTGCCAGCAGTGCCCCCCGGGGGTTCGGGAGGGCTTTCTTT. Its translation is CASSAPRGFGRAFF.

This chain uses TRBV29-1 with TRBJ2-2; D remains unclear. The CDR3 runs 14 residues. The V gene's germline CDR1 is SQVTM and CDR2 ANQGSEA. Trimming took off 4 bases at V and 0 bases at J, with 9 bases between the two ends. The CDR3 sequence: CSVGKAPNTGELFF. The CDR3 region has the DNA TGCAGCGTTGGAAAGGCCCCGAACACCGGGGAGCTGTTTTTT.

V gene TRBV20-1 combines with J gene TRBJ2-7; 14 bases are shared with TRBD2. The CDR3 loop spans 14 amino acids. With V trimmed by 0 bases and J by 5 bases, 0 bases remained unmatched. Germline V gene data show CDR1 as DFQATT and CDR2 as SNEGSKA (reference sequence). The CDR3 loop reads CSAREGLAGDEQYF. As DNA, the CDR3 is TGCAGTGCTAGAGAGGGACTAGCGGGAGACGAGCAGTACTTC.

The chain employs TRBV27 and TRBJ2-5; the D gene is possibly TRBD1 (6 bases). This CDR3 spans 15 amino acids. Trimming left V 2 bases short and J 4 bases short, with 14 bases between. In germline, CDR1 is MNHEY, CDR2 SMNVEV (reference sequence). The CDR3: CASSLGGTRGETQYF. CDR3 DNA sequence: TGTGCCAGCAGTTTAGGGGGTACCAGGGGAGAGACCCAGTACTTC.

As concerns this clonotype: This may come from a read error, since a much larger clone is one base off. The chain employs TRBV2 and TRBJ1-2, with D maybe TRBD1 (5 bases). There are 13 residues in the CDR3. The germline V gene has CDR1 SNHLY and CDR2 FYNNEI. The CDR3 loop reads CASELQANCGYTF. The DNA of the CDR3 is TGTGCCAGCGAGTTACAGGCCAACTGTGGCTACACCTTC.

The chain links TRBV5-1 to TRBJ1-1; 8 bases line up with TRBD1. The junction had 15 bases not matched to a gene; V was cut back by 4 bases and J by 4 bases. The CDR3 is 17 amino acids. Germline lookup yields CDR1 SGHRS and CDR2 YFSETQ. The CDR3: CASSERPTGDRFTEAFF. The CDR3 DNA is TGCGCCAGCAGCGAAAGGCCGACAGGGGATCGATTCACTGAAGCTTTCTTT. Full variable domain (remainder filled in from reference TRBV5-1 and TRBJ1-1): KAGVTQTPRYLIKTRGQQVTLSCSPISGHRSVSWYQQTPGQGLQFLFEYFSETQRNKGNFPGRFSGRQFSNSRSEMNVSTLELGDSALYLCASSERPTGDRFTEAFFGQGTRLTVV.

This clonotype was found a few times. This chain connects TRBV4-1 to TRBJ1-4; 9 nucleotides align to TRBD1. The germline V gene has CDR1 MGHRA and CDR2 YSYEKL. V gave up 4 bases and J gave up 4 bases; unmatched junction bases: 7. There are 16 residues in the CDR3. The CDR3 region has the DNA TGCGCCAGCAGCCCAGAACAGGGGGCCCTTAATGAAAAACTGTTTTTT. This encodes CASSPEQGALNEKLFF.

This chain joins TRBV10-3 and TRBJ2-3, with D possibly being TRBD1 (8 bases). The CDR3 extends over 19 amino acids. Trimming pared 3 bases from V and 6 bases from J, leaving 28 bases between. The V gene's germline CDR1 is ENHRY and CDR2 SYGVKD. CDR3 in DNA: TGTGCCATCAGTGATCGTCAGGGGGCGAGTGGCGGGAGTCGGGATACGCAGTATTTT. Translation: CAISDRQGASGGSRDTQYF.

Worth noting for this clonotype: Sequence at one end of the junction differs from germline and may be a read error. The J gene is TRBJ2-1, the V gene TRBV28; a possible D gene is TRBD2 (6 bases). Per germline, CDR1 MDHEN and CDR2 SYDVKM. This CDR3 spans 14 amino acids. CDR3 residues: CANSLYGSYNEQFF. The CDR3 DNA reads TGTGCCAACAGTTTATACGGGAGCTACAATGAGCAGTTCTTC.

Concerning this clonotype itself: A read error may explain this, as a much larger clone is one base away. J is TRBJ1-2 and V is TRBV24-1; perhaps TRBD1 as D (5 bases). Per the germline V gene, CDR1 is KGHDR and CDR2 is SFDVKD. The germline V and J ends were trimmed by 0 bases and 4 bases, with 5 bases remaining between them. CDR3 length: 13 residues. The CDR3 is CATSDLDSYGYTF. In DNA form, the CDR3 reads TGTGCCACCAGTGATTTGGACAGCTATGGCTACACCTTC.

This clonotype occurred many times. CDR3 region: CAISEPRAGSPTDTQYF. The CDR3 region has the DNA TGTGCCATCAGTGAGCCTCGAGCGGGGTCCCCTACAGATACGCAGTATTTT. The rearrangement uses TRBV10-3 and TRBJ2-3; TRBD2 matches at 7 bases. The length of the CDR3 is 17 residues. Per the germline V gene, CDR1 is ENHRY and CDR2 is SYGVKD. Trimming took 2 bases from V and 3 from J; bases not matched to a gene: 11.